Below are 17 T cell receptor beta chains sequenced from a single sample in a study of blood T cell repertoires in COVID-19. Sequencing was performed with immunoSEQ multiplex PCR; in TCRdb, only in-frame clones are kept and a portion is missing. The repertoire consists of 330,000 or so clones, with about 87% occurring once and the leading ten covering more than 7.5%. Sequencing input: peripheral blood. Every receptor here comes from a man aged 25-45 years with COVID-19, enrolled during active disease.

This rearrangement joins TRBV25-1 to TRBJ2-7, with 9 nucleotides matching TRBD1. Per germline, CDR1 MGHDK and CDR2 SYGVNS. The CDR3 has 15 residues. Trimming took 6 bases from V and 5 from J; bases not matched to a gene: 11. The CDR3 DNA follows: TGTGCCAGCAGCGCCCGGGACAGGGAAGGGCACGAGCAGTACTTC. Residues: CASSARDREGHEQYF.

The V call is TRBV2, the J call TRBJ1-6; 11 nucleotides line up with TRBD1. The CDR3 has 15 residues. The V and J ends lost 7 bases and 6 bases, in that order; junction bases with no gene match: 5. The germline V gene encodes CDR1 SNHLY and CDR2 FYNNEI. Here the CDR3 reads CASIVDRGLNSPLHF. The CDR3 DNA is TGTGCCAGCATTGTGGACAGGGGGCTTAATTCACCCCTCCACTTT.

DNA for the CDR3: TGCAGTGCTACTGAGGGAGGGAGGGGCACAGATACGCAGTATTTT. Protein: CSATEGGRGTDTQYF. This chain uses TRBV20-1 with TRBJ2-3; 7 nucleotides agree with TRBD2. The CDR3 loop spans 15 amino acids. V dropped 4 bases and J dropped 1; count of bases not matched to a gene: 8. Germline V CDR1 and CDR2: DFQATT, SNEGSKA (reference sequence).

On this clone: The sample holds other DNA sequences that translate to the same CDR3. The rearrangement uses TRBV27 and TRBJ2-3; D is ambiguous. The V gene lost 2 bases and the J gene lost 4 bases, with 7 bases spanning the gap. The germline CDR1 and CDR2 sequences are MNHEY and SMNVEV (reference sequence). The CDR3 extends over 13 amino acids. In DNA, the CDR3 is TGTGCCAGCAGTTTAGTAGCAGCAGATACGCAGTATTTT. Its translation: CASSLVAADTQYF.

This chain uses TRBV7-6 with TRBJ2-5; 7 bases are shared with TRBD1. Trimming removed 0 bases from V and 5 bases from J; junction bases left unmatched: 9. The CDR3 totals 16 residues. The germline V gene encodes CDR1 SGHVS and CDR2 FNYEAQ. In nucleotides, the CDR3 is TGTGCCAGCAGCTTAGCGACAGGGTATTTGAGGGAGACCCAGTACTTC. Amino acid sequence: CASSLATGYLRETQYF.

This chain links TRBV28 with TRBJ1-1; TRBD1 is a possible D gene (5 bases). Germline values: CDR1 MDHEN, CDR2 SYDVKM. The ends were cut back, 5 bases at V and 4 bases at J, with 14 bases in the middle. This CDR3 comprises 14 residues. The CDR3 DNA reads as TGTGCCAGCAGTCCCCCAGGGCAGGTCACTGAAGCTTTCTTT. It translates to CASSPPGQVTEAFF.

This chain joins TRBV6-5 and TRBJ2-5; perhaps TRBD2 as D (6 bases). Trimming left V 2 bases short and J 5 bases short, with 9 bases between. CDR1 and CDR2 (germline): MNHEY, SVGAGI. The CDR3 extends over 13 amino acids. The CDR3 protein is CASSYGLAETQYF. The DNA of the CDR3 is TGTGCCAGCAGTTACGGGCTAGCGGAGACCCAGTACTTC.

The CDR3 bases are TGCGCCAGCAGCCAAGGGACTAGCACAGATACGCAGTATTTT. It encodes CASSQGTSTDTQYF. The chain employs TRBV4-1 and TRBJ2-3, with a weak D call TRBD2 (5 bases). The CDR3 loop spans 14 amino acids. In germline, CDR1 is MGHRA, CDR2 YSYEKL. V lost 1 base and J 0 bases, leaving 5 bases between the germline ends.

V is TRBV12-3 or TRBV12-4 and J is TRBJ2-7; D might be TRBD1 (6 bases). CDR3 length equals 13 residues. Trimming took 6 bases from V and 5 from J, leaving 14 bases between them. The CDR3 sequence is CASRTTGSHEQYF. DNA of the CDR3: TGTGCCAGCAGGACCACAGGGAGCCACGAGCAGTACTTC.

This chain uses TRBV6-4 with TRBJ2-7; TRBD1 is a possible D gene (5 bases). CDR1 and CDR2 from the germline V gene are MRHNA and SNTAGT. CDR3 length: 13 amino acids. V gave up 10 bases and J gave up 3 bases, with 16 bases separating them. The CDR3, as DNA: TGTGCCAACCGGACCAGGGTGGACTACGAGCAGTACTTC. Translation gives CANRTRVDYEQYF.

This chain joins TRBV3-1 (or the pseudogene TRBV3-2) and TRBJ1-4; 8 bases map to TRBD1. This CDR3 has 12 amino acids. The germline V gene encodes CDR1 LGHDT and CDR2 YNNKEL (reference sequence). V was pared by 8 bases and J by 5 bases, with 1 base of the junction left unmatched. The CDR3 region has the DNA TGTGCCAGCGGGGACAGGAATGAAAAACTGTTTTTT. This encodes CASGDRNEKLFF.

The V call is TRBV10-3, the J call TRBJ1-2; weak D call: TRBD1 (5 bases). The germline V and J ends were trimmed by 3 bases and 3 bases, with 5 bases remaining between them. In germline, CDR1 is ENHRY, CDR2 SYGVKD. The CDR3 is made up of 12 amino acids. CDR3 nucleotides: TGTGCCATCAGTGACAGGGACTATGGCTACACCTTC. Its translation is CAISDRDYGYTF.

This clone was counted a single time. V is TRBV19 and J is TRBJ2-7, with TRBD1 matching over 7 bases. Germline lookup yields CDR1 LNHDA and CDR2 SQIVND (reference sequence). The CDR3 is made up of 16 amino acids. Germline trimming cut 10 bases from V and 0 bases from J; bases unmatched to any gene: 15. The CDR3 DNA is TGTGCCACCGCTTGGAGGACAGGTTTGAGCTCCTACGAGCAGTACTTC. Its protein product is CATAWRTGLSSYEQYF.

This chain joins TRBV19 and TRBJ2-2; D unclear. In germline, CDR1 is LNHDA, CDR2 SQIVND (reference sequence). The CDR3 is 14 residues long. Trimming shortened V by 9 bases and J by 0 bases, and 11 bases separated the two germline ends. CDR3: CASRPQANTGELFF. The CDR3 coding sequence is TGTGCCAGCCGACCTCAGGCGAACACCGGGGAGCTGTTTTTT.

This chain uses TRBV21-1 with TRBJ2-6; TRBD2, the D gene given by the table, was not confirmed from the DNA. TRBV21-1 is listed as a pseudogene. The CDR3 sequence is 19 residues long. CDR3 residues: CASSKWPGSGETGANVLTF. CDR3 coding DNA: TGTGCCAGCAGCAAATGGCCCGGGAGCGGTGAGACTGGGGCCAACGTCCTGACTTTC.

The table lists this clone with a few counts. The genes are TRBV18 and TRBJ1-2; possible D gene TRBD1, 6 bases. The CDR3 length is 16 residues. V shed 4 bases and J shed 1 base, with 16 bases lying between them. The V gene's germline CDR1 is KGHSH and CDR2 LQKENI. CDR3 amino acids: CASSLRTEEVNYGYTF. The CDR3 DNA follows: TGTGCCAGCTCACTTAGGACAGAAGAGGTTAACTATGGCTACACCTTC.

The chain recombines TRBV2 with TRBJ2-2; D possibly corresponds to TRBD1 (6 bases). Trimming took off 6 bases at V and 6 bases at J, with 11 bases between the two ends. The CDR3 runs to 13 residues. Germline values: CDR1 SNHLY, CDR2 FYNNEI. Written as DNA, the CDR3 is TGTGCCAGCAGGGGTACAGGGTCCGGGGAGCTGTTTTTT. Protein product: CASRGTGSGELFF.